This record covers a single T cell receptor beta chain. Its specificity is not known. The source of the sample is a study of siplizumab effects on memory and regulatory T cells. Method: immunoSEQ multiplex PCR; TCRdb's copy keeps in-frame clones and lacks some. This table holds about 82,000 clones, 87% found once. Germline V gene sequence: CDR1 LGHNT, CDR2 FRNRAP. V lost 4 bases to trimming and J lost 8 bases, with 20 bases between them. There are 16 residues in the CDR3. General study points: Sequences below about 10^-5 frequency were poorly captured, limiting mapping of alloreactive clones. Whether proliferating Tregs in siplizumab cultures suppress was not functionally confirmed.

The chain has TRBV12-5 and TRBJ2-2; tentatively, D is TRBD2 (6 bases). The sample comprised Tregs sorted from blood. The receptor was isolated from a human donor in good health. This CDR3 reads CASGSTRLVVGGELFF. The CDR3 nucleotides read TGTGCTAGTGGTTCGACTAGACTAGTCGTTGGGGGGGAGCTGTTTTTT.